One sample yielded the 2 T cell receptor beta chains listed below, sequenced in a study of blood T cell repertoires in COVID-19. Sequenced by immunoSEQ multiplex PCR; TCRdb stores in-frame clones only, minus some. This repertoire shows around 130,000 clones, about 88% found once; its top ten account for under 6%. Material for sequencing was peripheral blood. The source of these receptors is a human donor in a cohort sampled during active COVID-19.

This clone was picked up one time. The chain couples TRBV6-1 to TRBJ2-1, with TRBD2 matching 10 bases. Trimming took 6 bases from V and 10 from J; bases not matched to a gene: 15. The V gene's germline CDR1 is MNHNS and CDR2 SASEGT. This CDR3 is built from 16 residues. The CDR3 sequence is CASRETGLAPFREQFF. The CDR3, as DNA: TGTGCCAGCAGGGAAACGGGACTAGCGCCATTCCGGGAGCAGTTCTTC.

This chain joins TRBV7-9 and TRBJ1-1; D gene uncertain. V lost 0 bases and J lost 1, with 9 bases in between. The CDR3 is 15 residues long. The germline CDR1 and CDR2 sequences are SEHNR and FQNEAQ (reference sequence). The CDR3, as DNA: TGTGCCAGCAGCTTAGCAGCGGTCGCGAACACTGAAGCTTTCTTT. It is translated as CASSLAAVANTEAFF.